This TCR beta chain is from a study of T cell responses to AZD1222 COVID-19 vaccine. Study outcomes and limitations: CD4 TCRs covered the whole spike, strongest at regions 160-218 and 743-854. Possibly, clonal diversity was underestimated; donors were largely white British and included more females. After the peak T cell response, and only then, were repertoires sampled.

Concerning this clone itself: Its antigen remains unidentified.

Sequencing used immunoSEQ multiplex PCR; TCRdb keeps in-frame clones, though not all of them. The sample has fewer than 150,000 clones, roughly 87% seen once; the top ten hold 8% to 10%. V lost 1 base to trimming and J lost 7 bases, with 13 bases between them. This CDR3 is 14 amino acids long. The V gene's germline CDR1 is MGHRA and CDR2 YSYEKL. Second-dose intervals near 4 or 12 weeks were combined. Sample: peripheral blood, taken 28 days after the second AZD1222 dose. This chain joins TRBV4-1 and TRBJ1-2, with no clear D. This clonotype originated in an adult who received the AZD1222 COVID-19 vaccine. CDR3 amino acids: CASSQGPGLFGYTF. CDR3 coding DNA: TGCGCCAGCAGCCAAGGCCCCGGCCTGTTTGGCTACACCTTC.